The present entry profiles one T cell receptor (beta chain) with its context. As yet, its antigen is unknown. Germline loops: CDR1 SEHNR, CDR2 FQNEAQ (reference sequence). The CDR3 loop spans 16 amino acids. V shed 0 bases and J 0 bases; nucleotides not matched to a gene: 5. The data stem from a study of cytomegalovirus exposure and HLA in healthy donors. Study at large: From donors who were HLA-typed, an early data release held around 80 million unique TCRs.

The PCR had 60 Vbeta and 13 Jbeta primers. Authors' analysis steps: Later analysis identified tens of millions of unique TCR beta chains, 9 million to 13 million shared. Clones were sequenced by immunoSEQ multiplex PCR, and TCRdb holds only the in-frame ones, with some missing. V and J calls plus clone size are reproduced from that table; the DNA served to infer D and trimming. The sample carries approximately 130,000 clones, over 70% recorded once. Study observations and caveats: For most subjects, TCR beta sequences were reported to predict HLA-A and HLA-B alleles with accuracy. Researchers left out some V segments, among them TRBV6-2 and TRBV6-3, as indistinguishable.

The sequence derives from a woman younger than 30 in good health and CMV-seronegative. The rearrangement joins TRBV7-9 to TRBJ2-7; 7 bases align to TRBD2. Material for sequencing was PBMCs. CDR3 DNA: TGTGCCAGCAGCTTAGCGAGCCAGCGGGACTCCTACGAGCAGTACTTC. Protein sequence: CASSLASQRDSYEQYF.